This entry is about one TCR beta chain. These data originate in a study of low-dose radiotherapy and immunotherapy resistance in tumors. Priming of first-strand cDNA relied on TRAV- and TRBV-specific primers (covering alpha and beta chains). A roughly 19-cycle PCR with a constant-region primer and V-primer adapter amplified TCRs. TCRdb re-analysed the reads in MiXCR, keeping a single row per CDR3 protein. The sample has over 7,000 distinct CDR3 sequences, approximately 69% seen once. This clonotype originated in a human donor with advanced metastatic prostate, ovarian, gallbladder or colorectal cancer (not recorded which). This table probably holds off-target reads from a library built for another chain.

CDR3 DNA sequence: TGCGCCAGCAGCCAAGTCCAGGGGACAGTAGCTTTCTTT. Translation gives CASSQVQGTVAFF. The chain is built from TRBV4-1 and TRBJ1-1; 7 nucleotides align to TRBD1. Germline CDR1 reads MGHRA; CDR2 reads YSYEKL. The CDR3 runs 13 residues. Losses at the gene ends were 1 base for V and 10 bases for J; bases not matched to a gene: 6.